The present entry profiles one TCR beta chain with its context. Its antigen is unknown. These data come from a study of Tregs in tolerant kidney transplant recipients. Overall study findings and caveats: The small number of patients limits these findings pending further validation.

The junction had 9 bases not matched to a gene; V was cut back by 4 bases and J by 7 bases. From germline, CDR1 is ENHRY and CDR2 SYGVKD. The CDR3 runs to 14 residues. Sequencing used immunoSEQ multiplex PCR; TCRdb keeps in-frame clones, though not all of them. The sample has tens of thousands of clones, 84% seen once. The rearrangement uses TRBV10-3 and TRBJ1-2, with 7 bases matching TRBD1. The TCR originated in a human donor in good health. The sequenced sample was CD4+ T cells from blood. The CDR3 DNA is TGTGCCATCAGTGTCGGGACAGAGCAAAGTGGCTACACCTTC. Translation: CAISVGTEQSGYTF.